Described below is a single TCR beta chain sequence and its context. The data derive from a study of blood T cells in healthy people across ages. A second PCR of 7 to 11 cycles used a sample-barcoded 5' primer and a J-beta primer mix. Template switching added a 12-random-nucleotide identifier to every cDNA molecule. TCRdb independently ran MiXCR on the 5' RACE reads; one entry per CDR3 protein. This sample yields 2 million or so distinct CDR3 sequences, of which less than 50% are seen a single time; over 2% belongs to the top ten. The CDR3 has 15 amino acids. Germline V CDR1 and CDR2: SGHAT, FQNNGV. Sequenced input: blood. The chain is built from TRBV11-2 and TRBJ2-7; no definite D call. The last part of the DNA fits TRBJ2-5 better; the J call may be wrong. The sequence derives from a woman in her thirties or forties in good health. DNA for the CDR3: TGTGCCAGCAGCTCAAGTATTGGGCTGAGGGAGACCCAGTACTTC. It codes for CASSSSIGLRETQYF.